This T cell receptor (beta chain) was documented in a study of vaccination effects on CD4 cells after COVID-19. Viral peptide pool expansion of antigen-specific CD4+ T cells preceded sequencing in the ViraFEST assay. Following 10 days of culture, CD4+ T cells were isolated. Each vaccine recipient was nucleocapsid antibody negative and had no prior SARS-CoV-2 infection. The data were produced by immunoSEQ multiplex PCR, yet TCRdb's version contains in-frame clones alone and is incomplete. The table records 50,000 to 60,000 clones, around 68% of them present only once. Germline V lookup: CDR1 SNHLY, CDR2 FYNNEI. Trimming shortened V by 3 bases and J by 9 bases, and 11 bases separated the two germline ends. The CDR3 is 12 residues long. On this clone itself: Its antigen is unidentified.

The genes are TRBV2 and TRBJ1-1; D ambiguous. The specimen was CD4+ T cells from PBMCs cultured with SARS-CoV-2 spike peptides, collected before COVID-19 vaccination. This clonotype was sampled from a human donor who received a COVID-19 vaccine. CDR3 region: CASSDLGWKAFF. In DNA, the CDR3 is TGTGCCAGCAGTGACCTGGGTTGGAAAGCTTTCTTT.